The rows below give T cell receptor beta chains drawn from one sample of a study of beta chain features in type 1 diabetes. Sequencing used immunoSEQ multiplex PCR; TCRdb keeps in-frame clones, though not all of them. The sample has fewer than 250,000 clones, 68% seen once. Sequencing was carried out using naive CD4+ T cells from blood. All receptors come from a man aged 25-40 years in good health. CDR3s include the opening cysteine and the closing phenylalanine or tryptophan. A D gene is named only where the DNA matches it firmly. Not every row has a clone size; where given, it reads once, few, many or a size class.

D: TRBD2; J: TRBJ2-1; size: .; V: TRBV2; CDR3: CASSASSGSVPNEQFF; DNA: TGTGCCAGCAGTGCTTCTAGCGGGAGTGTCCCCAATGAGCAGTTCTTC
D: .; J: TRBJ2-1; size: .; V: TRBV4-1; CDR3: CASSQPPGGEQFF; DNA: TGCGCCAGCAGCCAACCTCCGGGCGGTGAGCAGTTCTTC
D: .; J: TRBJ2-3; size: .; V: TRBV30; CDR3: CARGRGSTDTQYF; DNA: TGTGCCCGAGGTAGAGGCAGCACAGATACGCAGTATTTT
D: .; J: TRBJ2-3; size: .; V: TRBV28; CDR3: CASRKSGADTQYF; DNA: TGTGCCAGCAGAAAATCGGGGGCAGATACGCAGTATTTT
D: .; J: TRBJ1-4; size: .; V: TRBV2; CDR3: CASKRGTNEKLFF; DNA: TGTGCCAGCAAGAGGGGCACTAATGAAAAACTGTTTTTT
D: .; J: TRBJ2-4; size: .; V: TRBV4-3; CDR3: CASSQQGLGNIQYF; DNA: TGCGCCAGCAGCCAACAGGGGTTAGGGAACATTCAGTACTTC
D: .; J: TRBJ2-3; size: .; V: TRBV7-9; CDR3: CASAWGSTDTQYF; DNA: TGTGCCAGCGCCTGGGGAAGCACAGATACGCAGTATTTT
D: .; J: TRBJ2-1; size: .; V: TRBV2; CDR3: CASSDVGGLGSYNEQFF; DNA: TGTGCCAGCAGTGACGTTGGCGGACTCGGCTCCTACAATGAGCAGTTCTTC
D: .; J: TRBJ1-5; size: .; V: TRBV4-3; CDR3: CASSQDLVQPQHF; DNA: TGCGCCAGCAGCCAAGATTTGGTCCAGCCCCAGCATTTT
D: .; J: TRBJ1-6; size: .; V: TRBV25-1; CDR3: CASSRDINSPLHF; DNA: TGTGCCAGCAGTCGGGACATTAATTCACCCCTCCACTTT
D: .; J: TRBJ1-6; size: once; V: TRBV15; CDR3: CATPVHSPLHF; DNA: TGTGCCACCCCCGTCCATTCACCCCTCCACTTT
D: .; J: TRBJ2-5; size: .; V: TRBV5-1; CDR3: CASSPASRGSPETQYF; DNA: TGCGCCAGCAGCCCCGCCAGCAGGGGCAGTCCGGAGACCCAGTACTTC
D: .; J: TRBJ2-2; size: .; V: TRBV11-2; CDR3: CASSLSGPPGTGELFF; DNA: TGTGCCAGCAGCTTGTCAGGACCCCCGGGCACCGGGGAGCTGTTTTTT
D: TRBD1; J: TRBJ1-6; size: .; V: TRBV30; CDR3: CAWGTGKGSPLHF; DNA: TGTGCCTGGGGGACAGGGAAAGGATCACCCCTCCACTTT
D: .; J: TRBJ2-5; size: few; V: TRBV5-1; CDR3: CASSLEGTQYF; DNA: TGCGCCAGCAGCTTGGAGGGGACCCAGTACTTC
D: TRBD1; J: TRBJ2-3; size: .; V: TRBV28; CDR3: CAIQLGTGATDTQYF; DNA: TGTGCCATTCAGCTTGGGACAGGGGCTACAGATACGCAGTATTTT
D: TRBD1; J: TRBJ2-2; size: .; V: TRBV9; CDR3: CASSTWDRGNTGELFF; DNA: TGTGCCAGCAGCACCTGGGACAGGGGAAACACCGGGGAGCTGTTTTTT
D: .; J: TRBJ2-1; size: .; V: TRBV5-6; CDR3: CASSSGTVAYNEQFF; DNA: TGTGCCAGCAGCTCCGGGACTGTAGCGTACAATGAGCAGTTCTTC
D: .; J: TRBJ2-6; size: .; V: TRBV30; CDR3: CAWSPPYGRLFSGANVLTF; DNA: TGTGCCTGGAGTCCTCCTTATGGCAGACTATTCTCTGGGGCCAACGTCCTGACTTTC
D: .; J: TRBJ2-5; size: .; V: TRBV5-6; CDR3: CASSQGQAQYF; DNA: TGTGCCAGCAGCCAAGGGCAGGCCCAGTACTTC